These 31 T cell receptor beta chains originate from one sample sequenced in a study of control samples from healthy donors and cancer patients. Sequencing was performed with immunoSEQ multiplex PCR; in TCRdb, only in-frame clones are kept and a portion is missing. The sample lists about 94,000 clones, about nine tenths seen once, with about 4% in the top ten. The sample consisted of blood. These TCRs come from a woman between 18 and 29 years old in good health.

This clone was found once. The J gene is TRBJ2-2, the V gene TRBV7-3; 9 nucleotides align to TRBD1. Germline CDR1 and CDR2: SGHTA and FQGTGA. V shed 5 bases, J shed 5 bases, and the junction held 6 bases outside the gene matches. The CDR3 runs to 15 residues. The CDR3 sequence: CASSTGTGLTGELFF. CDR3 nucleotide sequence: TGTGCCAGCAGCACCGGGACAGGGCTAACCGGGGAGCTGTTTTTT.

The chain combines TRBV2 with TRBJ2-2; D call uncertain. Germline V gives CDR1 SNHLY, CDR2 FYNNEI. The V gene lost 6 bases and the J gene lost 3 bases, with 11 bases spanning the gap. CDR3 size: 14 residues. The CDR3 DNA follows: TGTGCCAGCAGCGCGTTGATGGACACCGGGGAGCTGTTTTTT. Its translation: CASSALMDTGELFF.

The gene calls are TRBV11-2 and TRBJ2-7; possibly TRBD1 for D (6 bases). Germline assignment: CDR1 SGHAT and CDR2 FQNNGV. The CDR3 has 16 amino acids. V lost 1 base to trimming and J lost 0 bases, with 13 bases between them. The CDR3 DNA reads TGTGCCAGCAGCTTAGGGTCTGGGGGCTTCTCCTACGAGCAGTACTTC. Its protein product is CASSLGSGGFSYEQYF. Full variable domain (outside the CDR3, taken from reference TRBV11-2 and TRBJ2-7): EAGVAQSPRYKIIEKRQSVAFWCNPISGHATLYWYQQILGQGPKLLIQFQNNGVVDDSQLPKDRFSAERLKGVDSTLKIQPAKLEDSAVYLCASSLGSGGFSYEQYFGPGTRLTVT.

As DNA, the CDR3 is TGTGCCAGCAGCCAAGACCCGCGGGGAGTTAGCACAGATACGCAGTATTTT. Encoded protein: CASSQDPRGVSTDTQYF. The V and J genes are TRBV3-1 (or the pseudogene TRBV3-2) and TRBJ2-3, with D maybe TRBD2 (6 bases). The CDR3 runs 17 residues. Per germline, CDR1 LGHDT and CDR2 YNNKEL (reference sequence). V gave up 0 bases and J gave up 0 bases, with 13 bases separating them.

This clone is a singleton in its sample. The chain is built from TRBV7-6 and TRBJ1-2; unclear D gene. Trimming stripped 5 bases from V and 4 bases from J, with 17 bases between. The CDR3 has 15 amino acids. Germline CDR1 is SGHVS and CDR2 is FNYEAQ. Here the CDR3 DNA reads TGTGCCAGCAGCCAAGGCCAACGGGATCTCTATGGCTACACCTTC. It translates to CASSQGQRDLYGYTF.

The chain joins TRBV7-9 to TRBJ2-1; a weak D match, TRBD2 (5 bases). Germline CDR1 SEHNR, CDR2 FQNEAQ (reference sequence). The V end was cut by 5 bases, the J end by 8 bases, with 16 bases between. This CDR3 region has 14 residues. The CDR3 sequence is CASSEVQVRDEQFF. The CDR3 DNA is TGTGCCAGCAGCGAAGTCCAGGTGCGGGATGAGCAGTTCTTC. The whole variable domain, filled in from reference TRBV7-9 and TRBJ2-1, reads DTGVSQNPRHKITKRGQNVTFRCDPISEHNRLYWYRQTLGQGPEFLTYFQNEAQLEKSRLLSDRFSAERPKGSFSTLEIQRTEQGDSAMYLCASSEVQVRDEQFFGPGTRLTVL.

This sequence joins TRBV5-4 and TRBJ2-5, with TRBD2 matching 10 bases. CDR1 SGHNT and CDR2 YYREEE come from the germline V gene (reference sequence). The CDR3 has 15 residues. Unmatched junction bases numbered 9, after V lost 1 base and J lost 9 bases. The CDR3 DNA is TGTGCCAGCAGCTTGCCTGCGGCTAGCGGGGGCCCCCAGTACTTC. Encoded protein: CASSLPAASGGPQYF.

The V call is TRBV6-5, the J call TRBJ1-2; 10 bases are a match to TRBD1. There are 15 residues in the CDR3. The V gene's germline CDR1 is MNHEY and CDR2 SVGAGI. With V trimmed by 4 bases and J by 8 bases, 10 bases remained unmatched. CDR3 sequence: CASSSGTGAGSGYTF. The CDR3 nucleotides are TGTGCCAGCAGTTCCGGGACAGGGGCAGGTTCCGGCTACACCTTC.

The rearrangement uses TRBV4-1 and TRBJ2-1, with TRBD2 matching over 9 bases. V gave up 1 base and J gave up 0 bases; unmatched junction bases: 1. The germline V gene has CDR1 MGHRA and CDR2 YSYEKL. The CDR3 runs 16 residues. The CDR3 region is CASSQGTSVSYNEQFF. DNA for the CDR3: TGCGCCAGCAGCCAAGGGACTAGCGTCTCCTACAATGAGCAGTTCTTC.

Of note for this clone: Other DNA variants within this sample encode the same CDR3. V usage is TRBV18 and J usage is TRBJ1-1, with D hard to call. The CDR3 contains 13 residues. Germline V lookup: CDR1 KGHSH, CDR2 LQKENI. Trimming left V 3 bases short and J 1 base short, with 6 bases between. The CDR3 spells CASSPQGNTEAFF. CDR3 bases: TGTGCCAGCTCACCCCAAGGGAACACTGAAGCTTTCTTT.

The chain uses TRBV27 and TRBJ2-5; D not resolved. This CDR3 is 15 amino acids long. V shed 4 bases and J shed 4 bases, with 16 bases lying between them. Germline CDR1 reads MNHEY; CDR2 reads SMNVEV (reference sequence). The CDR3 is CASSSSPARRETQYF. DNA for the CDR3: TGTGCCAGCAGTTCCTCCCCTGCAAGGCGAGAGACCCAGTACTTC.

This clone was recorded once. V and J are TRBV9 and TRBJ2-3, with 11 bases fitting TRBD2. The CDR3 extends over 17 amino acids. Germline loops: CDR1 SGDLS, CDR2 YYNGEE. With 3 bases clipped from V and 4 bases from J, the junction kept 10 bases outside the gene matches. The CDR3 here is CASSDDRLAGSPDTQYF. The CDR3 DNA is TGTGCCAGCAGCGACGATAGACTAGCGGGGAGTCCAGATACGCAGTATTTT.

The CDR3 loop is CASSPLGMNTEAFF. As DNA, the CDR3 is TGTGCCAGCAGCCCGTTGGGGATGAACACTGAAGCTTTCTTT. The genes are TRBV2 and TRBJ1-1, with D unclear. Germline CDR1 SNHLY, CDR2 FYNNEI. This CDR3 region has 14 residues. V shed 6 bases and J shed 0 bases, with 11 bases lying between them.

The rearrangement links TRBV5-1 to TRBJ1-1, with TRBD1 identical over 12 bases. Germline V gives CDR1 SGHRS, CDR2 YFSETQ. V gave up 2 bases and J gave up 2 bases; unmatched junction bases: 7. This CDR3 spans 17 amino acids. The CDR3 nucleotides read TGCGCCAGCAGCTTCCCGGGACAGGGGGCTCTTAACACTGAAGCTTTCTTT. Encoded protein: CASSFPGQGALNTEAFF.

This chain joins TRBV5-6 and TRBJ2-7, with D tentatively TRBD1 (5 bases). The length of the CDR3 is 12 residues. V lost 0 bases and J 7 bases, leaving 8 bases between the germline ends. Germline CDR1 and CDR2: SGHDT and YYEEEE. CDR3 region: CASSLVKGEQYF. The CDR3 nucleotides read TGTGCCAGCAGCTTGGTTAAGGGGGAGCAGTACTTC.

The chain is built from TRBV5-1 and TRBJ1-3, with TRBD1 matching over 7 bases. The CDR3 covers 15 residues. V shed 5 bases, J shed 0 bases, and the junction held 5 bases outside the gene matches. In germline, CDR1 is SGHRS, CDR2 YFSETQ. The CDR3 loop reads CASRGQDTSGNTIYF. The CDR3 DNA reads TGCGCCAGCAGAGGACAGGACACCTCTGGAAACACCATATATTTT.

This CDR3 is CASRRWDRDEKLFF. CDR3 nucleotides: TGTGCCAGCAGACGCTGGGACAGAGATGAAAAACTGTTTTTT. This chain links TRBV3-1 (or the pseudogene TRBV3-2) with TRBJ1-4; 7 nucleotides align to TRBD1. CDR1 LGHDT and CDR2 YNNKEL come from the germline V gene (reference sequence). The CDR3 contains 14 residues. The V gene end was trimmed by 6 bases and the J gene end by 6 bases; junction bases not matched to a gene: 7.

The V call is TRBV7-3, the J call TRBJ2-1; D may be TRBD2 (6 bases). Deletions cut 0 bases from V and 5 bases from J, with 8 bases between. This CDR3 has 14 amino acids. Germline CDR1 and CDR2: SGHTA and FQGTGA. The CDR3 loop reads CASSLTGTDNEQFF. CDR3 DNA: TGTGCCAGCAGCTTAACCGGGACTGACAATGAGCAGTTCTTC.

The chain combines TRBV6-5 with TRBJ2-7, with TRBD2 identical over 7 bases. Germline trimming cut 2 bases from V and 2 bases from J; bases unmatched to any gene: 6. Per germline, CDR1 MNHEY and CDR2 SVGAGI. The CDR3 contains 15 residues. The CDR3 loop reads CASSYTLAATYEQYF. CDR3 bases: TGTGCCAGCAGTTACACCCTAGCGGCTACCTACGAGCAGTACTTC.

The rearrangement uses TRBV3-1 (or the pseudogene TRBV3-2) and TRBJ2-5; D tentatively fits TRBD1 or TRBD2 (5 bases each). Germline CDR1 is LGHDT and CDR2 is YNNKEL (reference sequence). Trimming took off 4 bases at V and 6 bases at J, with 12 bases between the two ends. The length of the CDR3 is 13 residues. The CDR3 DNA sequence: TGTGCCAGCAGCCTCAGAGGGGAAAAGACCCAGTACTTC. This gives the protein CASSLRGEKTQYF.

V and J are TRBV4-1 and TRBJ2-5, with TRBD2 matching 8 bases. CDR3 length: 16 residues. The ends lost 1 base at V and 4 bases at J; junction bases unmatched: 8. The germline V gene encodes CDR1 MGHRA and CDR2 YSYEKL. CDR3: CASSQGPGLGLETQYF. Here the CDR3 DNA reads TGCGCCAGCAGCCAAGGTCCGGGACTAGGATTAGAGACCCAGTACTTC.

This rearrangement joins TRBV29-1 to TRBJ2-1; D may be TRBD1 or TRBD2 (8 bases each). The germline V gene encodes CDR1 SQVTM and CDR2 ANQGSEA. The CDR3 totals 17 residues. V was pared by 7 bases and J by 9 bases, with 31 bases between. The CDR3 is CSGGNRGGTRATTEQFF. In DNA form, the CDR3 reads TGCAGCGGAGGGAACAGGGGGGGGACTAGGGCTACTACTGAGCAGTTCTTC.

This clone has just one count. The V and J genes are TRBV5-5 and TRBJ2-7; D is undetermined. Germline V gene lookup returns CDR1 SGHKS and CDR2 YYEKEE (reference sequence). V was clipped by 0 bases and J by 3 bases, with 7 bases between them. The CDR3 loop spans 13 amino acids. The CDR3 sequence is CASSLEEHYEQYF. The CDR3 coding sequence is TGTGCCAGCAGCTTGGAGGAACACTACGAGCAGTACTTC.

The chain uses TRBV6-5 and TRBJ1-1; 7 bases align to TRBD1. This CDR3 contains 15 residues. Unmatched junction bases numbered 6, after V lost 5 bases and J lost 0 bases. In germline, CDR1 is MNHEY, CDR2 SVGAGI. The CDR3 bases are TGTGCCAGCAGTCAATGGACAGGCCTGAACACTGAAGCTTTCTTT. Translation: CASSQWTGLNTEAFF.

The chain carries TRBV5-1 and TRBJ1-1; 12 nucleotides match TRBD1. CDR1 and CDR2 (germline): SGHRS, YFSETQ. Trimming removed 4 bases from V and 1 base from J; junction bases left unmatched: 8. The CDR3 covers 17 residues. The DNA for the CDR3 is TGCGCCAGCAGCCCCTACCGGGACAGGGGGCCGAACACTGAAGCTTTCTTT. It translates to CASSPYRDRGPNTEAFF.

The CDR3 sequence is CASSFGVGLADTDTQYF. CDR3 in DNA: TGCGCCAGCAGCTTCGGAGTGGGACTAGCGGACACAGATACGCAGTATTTT. The chain employs TRBV5-1 and TRBJ2-3, with 11 bases identical to TRBD2. Unmatched junction bases numbered 7, after V lost 2 bases and J lost 2 bases. The germline gives CDR1 SGHRS, CDR2 YFSETQ. This CDR3 comprises 17 residues.

The V call is TRBV15, the J call TRBJ1-5, with D hard to call. Trimming removed 0 bases at V and 11 bases at J, with 11 bases between. Germline loops: CDR1 LNHNV, CDR2 YYDKDF (reference sequence). This CDR3 is built from 13 residues. The CDR3 reads CATSRDIGRAQHF. The DNA for the CDR3 is TGTGCCACCAGCAGAGATATCGGGCGGGCCCAGCATTTT.

The chain couples TRBV24-1 to TRBJ1-2; D unresolved. This CDR3 has 14 amino acids. The V end lost 2 bases, the J end lost 2 bases, and 8 bases lay between the germline ends. CDR1 and CDR2 from the germline V gene are KGHDR and SFDVKD. The CDR3 DNA sequence: TGTGCCACCAGTGATTGGACGGAGAACTATGGCTACACCTTC. This gives the protein CATSDWTENYGYTF.

The gene calls are TRBV5-1 and TRBJ1-5, with D possibly TRBD1 on 5 matching bases. The CDR3 has 15 amino acids. Germline lookup yields CDR1 SGHRS and CDR2 YFSETQ. The ends were cut back, 5 bases at V and 3 bases at J, with 15 bases in the middle. The CDR3 here is CASSLAGGDNQPQHF. DNA for the CDR3: TGCGCCAGCAGTCTCGCCGGGGGAGACAATCAGCCCCAGCATTTT.

The rearrangement joins TRBV15 to TRBJ1-3; TRBD1 might be the D (6 bases). Deletions cut 4 bases from V and 2 bases from J, with 18 bases between. The germline V gene has CDR1 LNHNV and CDR2 YYDKDF (reference sequence). The CDR3 runs to 17 residues. The CDR3 DNA sequence: TGTGCCACCAGCACCGAAAAAGGAAAGGGGGCTGGAAACACCATATATTTT. Protein product: CATSTEKGKGAGNTIYF.

The count of this clone is one. The chain recombines TRBV6-5 with TRBJ1-1; TRBD1 matches 7 bases. From germline, CDR1 is MNHEY and CDR2 SVGAGI. The trim removed 2 bases at V and 0 bases at J, leaving 6 bases unmatched. The CDR3 consists of 16 residues. CDR3 coding DNA: TGTGCCAGCAGTTACGCGACAGGGACCCTGAACACTGAAGCTTTCTTT. Its protein product is CASSYATGTLNTEAFF.